What follows are 32 T cell receptor beta chains derived from one specimen sequenced in a study of CD8 T cells in Susac syndrome. Reverse transcription of about 0.5 to 1 ug RNA was carried out with random hexamers. TCRdb re-analysed the immunoSEQ multiplex PCR reads in MiXCR, keeping a single row per CDR3 protein. The sample yields approximately 300,000 distinct CDR3 sequences, approximately 85% seen once. Sequenced: CD8+ T cells from PBMCs. These receptors all come from a human donor with multiple sclerosis.

V is TRBV20-1 and J is TRBJ2-1, with unresolved D. Per germline, CDR1 DFQATT and CDR2 SNEGSKA (reference sequence). The CDR3 has 11 residues. Trimming left V 0 bases short and J 6 bases short, with 3 bases between. Here the CDR3 DNA reads TGCAGTGCTAGAGACTCCAATGAGCAGTTCTTC. It encodes CSARDSNEQFF.

V gene TRBV28 combines with J gene TRBJ2-7; TRBD2 matches 9 bases. CDR1 is MDHEN, CDR2 SYDVKM, per germline. Trimming took 2 bases from V and 2 from J; bases not matched to a gene: 10. This CDR3 has 17 amino acids. In nucleotides, the CDR3 is TGTGCCAGCAGTTTAAGTCTAGCGGGACTCTCCACCTACGAGCAGTACTTC. This encodes CASSLSLAGLSTYEQYF.

The chain is built from TRBV6-1 and TRBJ1-2; 8 bases are a match to TRBD1. Germline-derived CDR1 and CDR2 are MNHNS and SASEGT. CDR3 length: 12 amino acids. J lost 9 bases, V lost 5 bases, and 5 bases had no gene match. The DNA for the CDR3 is TGTGCCAGCAGTCAACAGGGGGTTAGCTACACCTTC. Translating gives CASSQQGVSYTF.

The rearrangement joins TRBV7-3 to TRBJ1-1; D unclear. V was shortened by 5 bases and J by 2 bases, with 21 bases between the two germline ends. CDR3 length equals 17 residues. Germline V gives CDR1 SGHTA, CDR2 FQGTGA. CDR3 nucleotide sequence: TGTGCCAGCAGCCCTGCCGGACTCCCCCCCTCAAACACTGAAGCTTTCTTT. This encodes CASSPAGLPPSNTEAFF.

The genes are TRBV6-1 and TRBJ2-3, with D possibly TRBD2 on 6 matching bases. The germline V gene encodes CDR1 MNHNS and CDR2 SASEGT. V lost 6 bases and J 9 bases, leaving 25 bases between the germline ends. This CDR3 is 16 amino acids long. CDR3 coding DNA: TGTGCCAGCAGACCCTCCCGGGGGTGGGAAATAACGACGCAGTATTTT. Translation: CASRPSRGWEITTQYF.

The CDR3 nucleotides read TGCGCCAGCAGCCAAGAACCGGGGCTGGGGTACGAGCAGTACTTC. Translated: CASSQEPGLGYEQYF. V and J are TRBV4-3 and TRBJ2-7; D may match TRBD1 or TRBD2 (5 bases each). The germline V gene encodes CDR1 LGHNA and CDR2 YSLEER. The V gene lost 0 bases and the J gene lost 4 bases, with 13 bases spanning the gap. This CDR3 has 15 residues.

The chain couples TRBV3-1 to TRBJ2-3; 7 bases line up with TRBD2. Germline trimming cut 0 bases from V and 2 bases from J; bases unmatched to any gene: 5. Germline lookup yields CDR1 LGHDT and CDR2 YNNKEL (reference sequence). The CDR3 runs to 16 residues. The CDR3 DNA reads as TGTGCCAGCAGCCAAGACGGAACTAGCGACACAGATACGCAGTATTTT. Translated: CASSQDGTSDTDTQYF.

The CDR3 DNA follows: TGTGCCAGCAGCCAGAACACAGAAAACATTCAGTACTTC. Its protein product is CASSQNTENIQYF. The V and J genes are TRBV7-2 and TRBJ2-4; no firm D call. Between the trimmed V and J ends, which lost 5 bases and 5 bases, there was a span of 10 bases. Germline CDR1 reads SGHTA; CDR2 reads FQGNSA. The CDR3 contains 13 residues.

V usage is TRBV7-9 and J usage is TRBJ2-7; D ambiguous. V was cut by 1 base and J by 4 bases, with 5 bases left in between. This CDR3 is 12 amino acids long. Germline-derived CDR1 and CDR2 are SEHNR and FQNEAQ (reference sequence). The CDR3 DNA sequence: TGTGCCAGCAGCTTAGAAACTTACGAGCAGTACTTC. It yields the protein CASSLETYEQYF.

This chain links TRBV10-3 with TRBJ1-1, with 9 bases aligning to TRBD1. J lost 2 bases, V lost 10 bases, and 8 bases had no gene match. Germline lookup yields CDR1 ENHRY and CDR2 SYGVKD. The CDR3 totals 14 residues. CDR3 loop: CATQDRGFNTEAFF. CDR3 in DNA: TGTGCCACCCAAGACAGGGGGTTTAACACTGAAGCTTTCTTT.

The chain recombines TRBV7-3 with TRBJ2-7; D unresolved. CDR1 is SGHTA and CDR2 is FQGTGA in the germline V gene. The V and J ends lost 1 base and 3 bases respectively, with 7 bases between them. The CDR3 runs to 13 residues. The CDR3 DNA reads TGTGCCAGCAGCTTAAACCCCGGCTACGAGCAGTACTTC. Its protein is CASSLNPGYEQYF.

This rearrangement joins TRBV7-2 to TRBJ2-7; 13 bases are shared with TRBD2. CDR1 and CDR2 (germline): SGHTA, FQGNSA. V gave up 5 bases and J gave up 0 bases; unmatched junction bases: 7. The CDR3 is 17 residues long. CDR3 amino acids: CASSPGLAGWSSYEQYF. Here the CDR3 DNA reads TGTGCCAGCAGCCCGGGACTAGCGGGATGGAGCTCCTACGAGCAGTACTTC.

The V and J genes are TRBV27 and TRBJ2-7; 7 bases match TRBD2. J was trimmed by 7 bases and V by 5 bases; bases with no gene match: 14. The CDR3 contains 15 residues. Germline loops: CDR1 MNHEY, CDR2 SMNVEV (reference sequence). This CDR3 is CASSTRTRLLWEQYF. CDR3 DNA: TGTGCCAGCAGTACCCGGACTAGATTATTGTGGGAGCAGTACTTC.

This sequence joins TRBV6-4 and TRBJ1-5; D ambiguous. The CDR3 is made up of 14 amino acids. Germline loops: CDR1 MRHNA, CDR2 SNTAGT. V gave up 7 bases and J gave up 0 bases, with 10 bases separating them. CDR3 coding DNA: TGTGCCAGCATGGAACGCTATAGCAATCAGCCCCAGCATTTT. Amino acids: CASMERYSNQPQHF.

The chain couples TRBV6-1 to TRBJ2-1; 11 bases match TRBD2. CDR1 MNHNS and CDR2 SASEGT come from the germline V gene. The CDR3 runs 17 residues. The V segment lost 8 bases and the J segment 0 bases; nucleotides outside the gene matches: 9. CDR3 sequence reads: CASSNSGLAGSYNEQFF. The CDR3 DNA sequence: TGTGCCAGCTCGAATTCCGGACTAGCGGGCTCCTACAATGAGCAGTTCTTC.

This chain uses TRBV28 with TRBJ2-1; D gene unclear. The germline gives CDR1 MDHEN, CDR2 SYDVKM. The CDR3 has 13 residues. V was shortened by 3 bases and J by 7 bases, with 10 bases between the two germline ends. Written as DNA, the CDR3 is TGTGCCAGCAGTTTCACCTTGGGGAATGAGCAGTTCTTC. As protein: CASSFTLGNEQFF.

The chain is built from TRBV27 and TRBJ1-5; D gene ambiguous. The CDR3 length is 16 residues. Trimming left V 6 bases short and J 3 bases short, with 18 bases between. Germline lookup yields CDR1 MNHEY and CDR2 SMNVEV (reference sequence). The CDR3 DNA reads TGTGCCAGCAGAAGTGTGGGCCAGCGAAACAATCAGCCCCAGCATTTT. The encoded protein is CASRSVGQRNNQPQHF.

The CDR3 DNA reads TGTGCCAGCAGCGTTTGGGGGGGAGGAAACACCATATATTTT. This encodes CASSVWGGGNTIYF. The chain joins TRBV9 to TRBJ1-3; possible D gene TRBD1, 5 bases. CDR1 and CDR2 (germline): SGDLS, YYNGEE. The V gene lost 2 bases and the J gene lost 4 bases, with 10 bases spanning the gap. The CDR3 has 14 amino acids.

Only one count was recorded for this clonotype. V usage is TRBV6-2 or TRBV6-3 and J usage is TRBJ1-1, with D possibly being TRBD1 (6 bases). CDR3 length equals 14 residues. V lost 0 bases to trimming and J lost 5 bases, with 10 bases between them. CDR1 is MNHEY and CDR2 is SVGEGT in the germline V gene. DNA of the CDR3: TGTGCCAGCAGTTACTCCGGGGGGCAAACTGAAGCTTTCTTT. Its translation is CASSYSGGQTEAFF.

The chain combines TRBV9 with TRBJ1-1; tentatively, D is TRBD1 (5 bases). V was clipped by 4 bases and J by 2 bases, with 18 bases between them. CDR3 length equals 16 residues. Germline V lookup: CDR1 SGDLS, CDR2 YYNGEE. The CDR3 sequence: CASSTDGQGGNTEAFF. Here the CDR3 DNA reads TGTGCCAGCAGCACCGACGGTCAGGGTGGTAACACTGAAGCTTTCTTT.

J is TRBJ2-3 and V is TRBV5-5; no clear D. This CDR3 has 14 residues. In germline, CDR1 is SGHKS, CDR2 YYEKEE (reference sequence). Trimming pared 1 base from V and 6 bases from J, leaving 12 bases between. CDR3 nucleotides: TGTGCCAGCAGCTTGTTCCAGGTCGTGGATACGCAGTATTTT. As protein: CASSLFQVVDTQYF.

The table lists this clonotype with a few counts. The chain employs TRBV4-3 and TRBJ2-7; 9 positions agree with TRBD1. Germline V CDR1 and CDR2: LGHNA, YSLEER. The ends lost 1 base at V and 2 bases at J; junction bases unmatched: 15. The CDR3 runs to 19 residues. The CDR3 loop reads CASSQVMGQGRRGAYEQYF. CDR3 DNA: TGCGCCAGCAGCCAAGTTATGGGACAGGGACGGCGGGGAGCCTACGAGCAGTACTTC.

The sample holds a few counts of this clonotype. The gene calls are TRBV27 and TRBJ2-6; 8 nucleotides line up with TRBD2. The CDR3 is 20 amino acids. Germline trimming cut 3 bases from V and 2 bases from J; bases unmatched to any gene: 15. Germline CDR1 MNHEY, CDR2 SMNVEV (reference sequence). CDR3: CASSLVAGTPLFPGANVLTF. CDR3 DNA: TGTGCCAGCAGTTTGGTAGCGGGGACCCCGCTCTTCCCTGGGGCCAACGTCCTGACTTTC.

The V and J genes are TRBV9 and TRBJ2-2; D perhaps matches TRBD1 (6 bases). CDR1 is SGDLS and CDR2 is YYNGEE in the germline V gene. The CDR3 has 16 amino acids. The V gene lost 2 bases and the J gene lost 3 bases, with 14 bases spanning the gap. CDR3 in amino acids: CASSVSGTTYTGELFF. The CDR3 DNA reads as TGTGCCAGCAGCGTTTCCGGGACAACCTACACCGGGGAGCTGTTTTTT.

This chain connects TRBV28 to TRBJ2-1, with 8 bases that match TRBD2. The CDR3 runs to 16 residues. The trim removed 8 bases at V and 7 bases at J, leaving 16 bases unmatched. CDR1 is MDHEN, CDR2 SYDVKM, per germline. The CDR3 here is CASYLRREDLRNEQFF. For the CDR3, the DNA is TGTGCCAGCTACCTTAGGCGGGAGGACCTAAGGAATGAGCAGTTCTTC. The full variable domain, with the rest looked up from reference TRBV28 and TRBJ2-1, is DVKVTQSSRYLVKRTGEKVFLECVQDMDHENMFWYRQDPGLGLRLIYFSYDVKMKEKGDIPEGYSVSREKKERFSLILESASTNQTSMYLCASYLRREDLRNEQFFGPGTRLTVL.

This chain links TRBV6-1 with TRBJ1-4; D possibly corresponds to TRBD1 (5 bases). The V and J ends lost 7 bases and 14 bases respectively, with 14 bases between them. Germline CDR1 and CDR2: MNHNS and SASEGT. CDR3 length: 11 residues. CDR3 sequence reads: CASMGVEQLFF. DNA of the CDR3: TGTGCCAGCATGGGGGTCGAACAGCTGTTTTTT.

V and J are TRBV10-1 and TRBJ2-3; D unresolved. The CDR3 is 12 residues long. Germline CDR1 reads WNHNN; CDR2 reads SYGVQD (reference sequence). Between the trimmed V and J ends, which lost 4 bases and 4 bases, there was a span of 6 bases. The CDR3 DNA sequence: TGCGCCAGCAGTGTGGGTGCAGATACGCAGTATTTT. Protein product: CASSVGADTQYF.

This clonotype has a handful of counts. The chain employs TRBV11-2 and TRBJ2-7; 9 bases are shared with TRBD2. Germline loops: CDR1 SGHAT, CDR2 FQNNGV. The CDR3 consists of 19 residues. V shed 3 bases, J shed 0 bases, and the junction held 15 bases outside the gene matches. DNA for the CDR3: TGTGCCAGCAGCTTCCTCCTAGGGCTAGCGGGACCCTCCTCCTACGAGCAGTACTTC. Translation: CASSFLLGLAGPSSYEQYF.

This clonotype has more than one count but fewer than ten. The chain has TRBV6-1 and TRBJ2-7; maybe TRBD1 (6 bases). Germline V gives CDR1 MNHNS, CDR2 SASEGT. Trimming shortened V by 6 bases and J by 3 bases, and 15 bases separated the two germline ends. The CDR3 is 14 amino acids. CDR3 loop: CASRETGLVYEQYF. In DNA form, the CDR3 reads TGTGCCAGCAGGGAGACAGGATTAGTCTACGAGCAGTACTTC.

The rearrangement links TRBV7-9 to TRBJ1-2, with unresolved D. Germline V CDR1 and CDR2: SEHNR, FQNEAQ (reference sequence). The CDR3 runs 15 residues. V shed 3 bases and J shed 3 bases, with 14 bases lying between them. The CDR3: CASSFGSESYYGYTF. In DNA form, the CDR3 reads TGTGCCAGCAGCTTTGGGTCAGAATCTTACTATGGCTACACCTTC.

V is TRBV5-1 and J is TRBJ2-2; 9 nucleotides agree with TRBD1. The germline CDR1 and CDR2 sequences are SGHRS and YFSETQ. CDR3 size: 17 residues. The V gene end was trimmed by 5 bases and the J gene end by 0 bases; junction bases not matched to a gene: 8. CDR3 protein: CASRLGQGVANTGELFF. DNA of the CDR3: TGCGCCAGCAGGCTGGGACAGGGCGTTGCGAACACCGGGGAGCTGTTTTTT. Full variable domain (remainder filled in from reference TRBV5-1 and TRBJ2-2): KAGVTQTPRYLIKTRGQQVTLSCSPISGHRSVSWYQQTPGQGLQFLFEYFSETQRNKGNFPGRFSGRQFSNSRSEMNVSTLELGDSALYLCASRLGQGVANTGELFFGEGSRLTVL.

The genes are TRBV11-2 and TRBJ2-7, with 7 bases matching TRBD2. Germline CDR1 and CDR2: SGHAT and FQNNGV. This CDR3 has 14 amino acids. Trimming removed 5 bases from V and 6 bases from J; junction bases left unmatched: 10. CDR3 amino acids: CASSPAGYVSEQYF. DNA of the CDR3: TGTGCCAGCAGCCCAGCGGGATATGTCTCCGAGCAGTACTTC.